The 12 T cell receptor beta chains given below trace back to one sample, sequenced in a study of blood T cell repertoires in COVID-19. TCRdb's table, derived via immunoSEQ multiplex PCR, lists solely in-frame clones and lacks some. Of over 60,000 clones in the sample, less than 85% were seen once. The sequenced sample was peripheral blood. These receptors were taken from a man in his fifties or sixties with COVID-19, enrolled during active disease.

The chain has TRBV18 and TRBJ2-3, with 8 positions matching TRBD1. The J segment lost 0 bases and the V segment lost 8 bases, leaving 10 bases of the junction unmatched. This CDR3 is 16 amino acids long. Germline CDR1 reads KGHSH; CDR2 reads LQKENI. The CDR3 DNA is TGTGCCAGCACTACTCAGGGGGCAGGTAGCACAGATACGCAGTATTTT. As protein: CASTTQGAGSTDTQYF.

The count of this clone is one. The chain combines TRBV5-6 with TRBJ2-3, with D unresolved. Germline assignment: CDR1 SGHDT and CDR2 YYEEEE. V dropped 0 bases and J dropped 5 bases, with 4 bases sitting between them. The length of the CDR3 is 12 residues. The CDR3 reads CASSLAGDTQYF. The CDR3, as DNA: TGTGCCAGCAGCTTGGCCGGAGATACGCAGTATTTT.

The chain recombines TRBV11-2 with TRBJ2-5; the D gene is possibly TRBD1 (6 bases). The CDR3 extends over 14 amino acids. Germline CDR1 and CDR2: SGHAT and FQNNGV. The V and J ends lost 0 bases and 4 bases respectively, with 9 bases between them. The CDR3 DNA reads TGTGCCAGCAGCTTAGACCCAGGGGCAGAGACCCAGTACTTC. This sequence encodes CASSLDPGAETQYF.

This clone was observed a single time. The rearrangement uses TRBV4-2 and TRBJ2-3; 12 nucleotides match TRBD1. The CDR3 consists of 19 residues. With V trimmed by 0 bases and J by 5 bases, 12 bases remained unmatched. Germline CDR1 reads LGHNA; CDR2 reads YNFKEQ. The CDR3 DNA reads TGTGCCAGCAGCCAAGATATTTTAGGGACAGGGGGCCGGGTAGATACGCAGTATTTT. Residues: CASSQDILGTGGRVDTQYF.

V and J are TRBV9 and TRBJ2-5; TRBD2 matches 7 bases. CDR3 length: 13 amino acids. The V and J ends lost 2 bases and 5 bases, in that order; junction bases with no gene match: 3. Germline V gives CDR1 SGDLS, CDR2 YYNGEE. The DNA for the CDR3 is TGTGCCAGCAGCGTGGCGGGGGATGAGACCCAGTACTTC. This translates into CASSVAGDETQYF.

The rearrangement joins TRBV19 to TRBJ2-2; 9 bases map to TRBD2. The CDR3 totals 14 residues. The germline gives CDR1 LNHDA, CDR2 SQIVND (reference sequence). V shed 8 bases and J 5 bases; nucleotides not matched to a gene: 6. CDR3 coding DNA: TGTGCCAGTTCAGCGGGGGGCGGTACCGGGGAGCTGTTTTTT. It yields the protein CASSAGGGTGELFF. Full variable domain (outside the CDR3, taken from reference TRBV19 and TRBJ2-2): DGGITQSPKYLFRKEGQNVTLSCEQNLNHDAMYWYRQDPGQGLRLIYYSQIVNDFQKGDIAEGYSVSREKKESFPLTVTSAQKNPTAFYLCASSAGGGTGELFFGEGSRLTVL.

The chain carries TRBV10-1 and TRBJ2-5, with TRBD2 matching over 10 bases. Trimming cost V 3 bases and J 5 bases; bases outside gene matches: 6. This CDR3 has 15 residues. CDR1 is WNHNN and CDR2 is SYGVQD in the germline V gene (reference sequence). CDR3 in DNA: TGCGCCAGCAGTGAAATAGCGGGGGGCACGGAGACCCAGTACTTC. This sequence encodes CASSEIAGGTETQYF.

The J gene is TRBJ2-4, the V gene TRBV19, with TRBD2 matching over 7 bases. The V and J ends lost 4 bases and 1 base, in that order; junction bases with no gene match: 13. CDR1 LNHDA and CDR2 SQIVND come from the germline V gene (reference sequence). The CDR3 sequence is 18 residues long. The CDR3 DNA reads as TGTGCCAGTAGTAGACGACCGGGACTAAGTCGGGCCAAAAACATTCAGTACTTC. Translated: CASSRRPGLSRAKNIQYF.

The chain couples TRBV7-9 to TRBJ1-3; the D is unclear. V lost 1 base, J lost 0 bases, and 10 bases lay in between. Germline values: CDR1 SEHNR, CDR2 FQNEAQ (reference sequence). The CDR3 spans 16 residues. CDR3 amino acids: CASSLEVRISGNTIYF. In nucleotides, the CDR3 is TGTGCCAGCAGCTTAGAAGTGCGAATCTCTGGAAACACCATATATTTT.

The rearrangement links TRBV7-9 to TRBJ1-2; TRBD1 matches 10 bases. The CDR3 runs 14 residues. Germline lookup yields CDR1 SEHNR and CDR2 FQNEAQ (reference sequence). J was trimmed by 14 bases and V by 5 bases; bases with no gene match: 14. DNA of the CDR3: TGTGCCAGCAGCGGTACCGGGACAGGGGTTACTGGGACCTTC. It translates to CASSGTGTGVTGTF.

J is TRBJ1-2 and V is TRBV3-1 (or the pseudogene TRBV3-2); D remains unclear. The ends were cut back, 4 bases at V and 2 bases at J, with 17 bases in the middle. Germline V lookup: CDR1 LGHDT, CDR2 YNNKEL (reference sequence). The CDR3 has 16 residues. CDR3 loop: CASSLSPDTQNYGYTF. The CDR3 nucleotides are TGTGCCAGCAGCCTCTCCCCCGATACTCAAAACTATGGCTACACCTTC.

V usage is TRBV12-3 or TRBV12-4 and J usage is TRBJ2-1; a possible D gene is TRBD2 (5 bases). V was cut by 8 bases and J by 5 bases, with 7 bases left in between. The CDR3 sequence is 11 residues long. CDR3 bases: TGTGCCAGCCGGGGAAACAATGAGCAGTTCTTC. As protein: CASRGNNEQFF.